A selection of T cell receptor beta chains follows, all from one sample in a study of blood T cell repertoires in COVID-19. TCRdb keeps only in-frame clones here, not all; method: immunoSEQ multiplex PCR. The table lists 150,000 to 200,000 clones, roughly nine tenths of them singletons. Sequencing input: PBMCs or T cells enriched from blood (not recorded which). These receptor sequences come from a woman in her 40s in a cohort exposed to, infected with or recovered from COVID-19 (not recorded which). Both conserved end residues are part of each CDR3. D genes are given only for firm matches. The size field is filled for only some rows; it gives once, few, many or a size class.

d_gene	abundance	v_gene	j_gene	CDR3nt	CDR3aa
.	few	TRBV7-9	TRBJ1-1	TGTGCCAGCAGCCGGCGGGGGGAGGACACTGAAGCTTTCTTT	CASSRRGEDTEAFF
.	.	TRBV27	TRBJ1-2	TGTGCCAGCAGCCGAACGGACGGGACAACTGGTCCCAACTATGGCTACACCTTC	CASSRTDGTTGPNYGYTF
.	.	TRBV11-2	TRBJ1-3	TGTGCCAGCAGCTTTGTTTCCCTGAGCTCTGGAAACACCATATATTTT	CASSFVSLSSGNTIYF
.	.	TRBV4-1	TRBJ1-2	TGCGCCAGCAGCAACCCGGGTCGACAGGTTACCCCGACCTATGGCTACACCTTC	CASSNPGRQVTPTYGYTF
TRBD1	.	TRBV6-2/TRBV6-3	TRBJ1-5	TGTGCCAGCAGTATTCACAGGGGGCGCGACAATCAGCCCCAGCATTTT	CASSIHRGRDNQPQHF
.	.	TRBV6-5	TRBJ1-1	TGTGCCAGCACGGGGTATCCGGGGACTGAAGCTTTCTTT	CASTGYPGTEAFF
.	few	TRBV25-1	TRBJ1-5	TGTGCCAGCAGTCCACGGGGGGATCAGCCCCAGCATTTT	CASSPRGDQPQHF
TRBD1	.	TRBV15	TRBJ1-4	TGTGCCACCAGCAGAGGGCGGACAGGGTTAAATGAAAAACTGTTTTTT	CATSRGRTGLNEKLFF
TRBD1	.	TRBV9	TRBJ1-2	TGTGCCAGCAGCGTAGCACCAGGACAGGGGTATGGCTACACCTTC	CASSVAPGQGYGYTF
TRBD2	once	TRBV7-2	TRBJ2-1	TGTGCCAGCAGCTTAAGTGGGACTAACTCCTACAATGAGCAGTTCTTC	CASSLSGTNSYNEQFF
TRBD1	.	TRBV9	TRBJ1-6	TGTGCCAGCAGCGGACCAGGGGGGACCCATAATTCACCCCTCCACTTT	CASSGPGGTHNSPLHF
TRBD2	.	TRBV27	TRBJ2-1	TGTGCCAGCAGTTTAGGTAGCGGGGCATACAATGAGCAGTTCTTC	CASSLGSGAYNEQFF
.	.	TRBV10-3	TRBJ2-2	TGTGCCACCCTAATGGGACACCCCGAGACCGGGGAGCTGTTTTTT	CATLMGHPETGELFF
.	.	TRBV10-1	TRBJ2-1	TGCGCCAGCAGTGAGTCACCAGATATCAATGAGCAGTTCTTC	CASSESPDINEQFF